This T cell receptor beta chain emerged from a study of T cells after posttransplantation cyclophosphamide (dated by TCRdb to 2016 to 2017). Describing the broader study: The study tracked T cell repertoire reconstitution by TRB sequencing after myeloablative bone marrow transplantation using posttransplantation cyclophosphamide as GVHD prophylaxis. Samples from around 40 PTCy-treated patients and under 20 related bone marrow donors of those patients were subjected to antigen receptor sequencing. TRB sequencing was performed on blood from all 35 or so PTCy patients with 1-year posttransplant specimens. TRB sequencing was also done on up to roughly 3 additional blood samples from 2 to 5.2 years after transplant in 3 patients, and on pretransplant blood from several patients. TRA and TRB clonality were tightly correlated in 9 or 10 samples, so subsequent TCR analyses focused on TRB only. Public TRB sequences were searched against a database of over 3,600 sequences associated with responses to pathogens, tumor antigens, self-antigens and alloantigens. The study at large found these results: Across 45 patients, recipient CMV seropositivity and CMV reactivation were highly associated with TRB clonality; PTCy diversity was similar to CNI/methotrexate controls. Donor-recipient similarity was low at 1-2 months but rose over the first year, and later blood repertoires were often dominated by donor CD8+ memory clones. The TRB repertoires of T cells infiltrating skin or the GI tract showed only limited overlap with the TRB repertoires found in blood.

TRB sequencing was run on genomic DNA with either the immunoSEQ assay at survey resolution or the hsTCRB kit. In the authors' own workflow: The immunoSEQ software handled the initial read processing, while the LymphoSeq R package was used for the repertoire analyses. Clonality was calculated as 1 minus normalized Shannon entropy, and the Gini coefficient was also calculated for each TRB dataset. To infer phenotypes in unsorted samples, TRB sequences from sorted subsets of the recipient or donor were mapped onto unsorted samples from the same recipient. The immuneACCESS repertoire file appears here via TCRdb, limited to in-frame rearrangements. These files lack a portion of the clones; in checked studies, under half of the deficit traces to unresolved V genes, and the cause of the others is not known. V and J calls and clone size come straight from that table; D and trimming were deduced from the DNA. The sample records tens of thousands of clones, none occurring a single time. The ten largest clonotypes hold 2% to 3% of the sample.

This clone was found many times. Its binding antigen is unknown. No base quality values were provided; no much bigger clone lies one nucleotide off. Peripheral blood samples were provided by related bone marrow donors on the day of marrow donation. Peripheral blood and bone marrow mononuclear cells were isolated by Ficoll-Hypaque density centrifugation and cryopreserved. Taken from the germline V gene (reference sequence), the CDR1 and CDR2 loops are PRHDT and FYEKMQ. From the cysteine up to the phenylalanine, the CDR3 has a length of 13 residues. The only DNA kept is the CDR3, 39 bases in frame from the first base. Trimming removed 7 bases from V and 4 bases from J; the gene matches leave 4 bases unexplained.

The chain joins TRBV13 to TRBJ1-3, with 7 bases in between that match TRBD1. The sequence came from a man aged 35-49 years in good health, CMV-negative, and a related stem cell transplant donor. Sequencing was performed on PBMCs. For the CDR3, the sequence is CASNKGQGNTIYF. The nucleotides are TGTGCCAGCAACAAGGGACAGGGAAACACCATATATTTT.